This TCR beta chain was sequenced in a study of human T cells and chemical hapten exposure. As for the study in general: TCR yields per sample varied mostly from small pooled library volume differences. The study, taken as a whole, reports: Correlating positively with patch test score were the PT1 expanded TCR counts. Compared to controls, expanded TCRs made significantly more large clusters of similar CDR3s.

The J segment lost 3 bases and the V segment lost 7 bases, leaving 7 bases of the junction unmatched. The CDR3 covers 14 residues. Looked up from germline, CDR1 is SNHLY and CDR2 is FYNNEI. Unique molecular identifiers were affixed to discrete cDNA molecules within the library. TCRdb processed the RACE reads anew with MiXCR; each CDR3 protein has one entry. The table shows 95,000 to 150,000 distinct CDR3 sequences, with roughly 13% occurring only once. Time point described: pre-sensitization, week 0. Treatment in this sample: therapeutic diphenylcyclopropenone sensitization with weekly scalp DPC. With respect to this clonotype: Its antigen remains unidentified.

The origin of this receptor is a woman aged 18-30 years with alopecia areata. Some clones in this sample may be carry-over from other donors' samples. The sample here was whole blood, taken in connection with sensitization to the hapten diphenylcyclopropenone (DPC). The rearrangement joins TRBV2 to TRBJ1-2; 8 positions match TRBD1. The DNA of the CDR3 is TGTGCCAGCAATGGACAGGGATCACACTATGGCTACACCTTC. It specifies CASNGQGSHYGYTF.